These T cell receptor beta chains were read from a single sample in a study of CD8+ T cells in alopecia areata. The assay was immunoSEQ multiplex PCR, and TCRdb's table has in-frame clones only and misses some. The sample records 130,000 or so clones, roughly nine tenths being singletons. The sample in question was CD8+ T cells sorted from blood, obtained at week 4, from a patient treated with tofacitinib. The receptors originated from a human donor with alopecia areata. CDR3s include the opening cysteine and the closing phenylalanine or tryptophan. The D gene is left open where the match is weak. Clone size appears in some rows only: once, few, many, or a class for an expanded clone.

clone_size: .
j_call: TRBJ2-1
v_call: TRBV27
d_call: TRBD2
cdr3_nt: TGTGCCAGCCTCCGGAGCGGGAGGGCGAATGAGCAGTTCTTC
cdr3_aa: CASLRSGRANEQFF

clone_size: .
j_call: TRBJ2-2
v_call: TRBV27
d_call: .
cdr3_nt: TGTGCCAGCGGTTATAACACCGGGGAGCTGTTTTTT
cdr3_aa: CASGYNTGELFF

clone_size: .
j_call: TRBJ2-2
v_call: TRBV2
d_call: .
cdr3_nt: TGTGCCAGTGGTTGGACCAACACCGGGGAGCTGTTTTTT
cdr3_aa: CASGWTNTGELFF

clone_size: .
j_call: TRBJ2-1
v_call: TRBV10-3
d_call: TRBD2
cdr3_nt: TGTGCCATCAGTTTTAGCGGGGACTACAATGAGCAGTTCTTC
cdr3_aa: CAISFSGDYNEQFF

clone_size: once
j_call: TRBJ2-1
v_call: TRBV27
d_call: TRBD2
cdr3_nt: TGTGCCAGCAGTTTATTGGACTCCGGACTAGCGGGGAGGTACAATGAGCAGTTCTTC
cdr3_aa: CASSLLDSGLAGRYNEQFF

clone_size: .
j_call: TRBJ2-7
v_call: TRBV25-1
d_call: .
cdr3_nt: TGTGCCAGCAGTGAATGGGCAGCTTCCTACGAGCAGTACTTC
cdr3_aa: CASSEWAASYEQYF

clone_size: .
j_call: TRBJ1-4
v_call: TRBV6-5
d_call: .
cdr3_nt: TGTGCCAGCAGTCCCTTTATGGGGGATGAAAAACTGTTTTTT
cdr3_aa: CASSPFMGDEKLFF

clone_size: .
j_call: TRBJ2-2
v_call: TRBV7-3
d_call: .
cdr3_nt: TGTGCCAGCAGCGCGGGGAACACCGGGGAGCTGTTTTTT
cdr3_aa: CASSAGNTGELFF

clone_size: .
j_call: TRBJ2-7
v_call: TRBV7-8
d_call: .
cdr3_nt: TGTGCCAGCAGTGGCGATTTATCCTACGAGCAGTACTTC
cdr3_aa: CASSGDLSYEQYF

clone_size: .
j_call: TRBJ2-7
v_call: TRBV6-1
d_call: TRBD1
cdr3_nt: TGTGCCAGCAGTGAGTTCGGGACAGGGGGTTACGAGCAGTACTTC
cdr3_aa: CASSEFGTGGYEQYF

clone_size: few
j_call: TRBJ2-2
v_call: TRBV5-1
d_call: .
cdr3_nt: TGCGCCAGCAGCTTGGCCACCGGGGAGCTGTTTTTT
cdr3_aa: CASSLATGELFF

clone_size: .
j_call: TRBJ2-1
v_call: TRBV25-1
d_call: .
cdr3_nt: TGTGCCAGCAGTGAATACCTAGTGAGGAGTGAGCAGTTCTTC
cdr3_aa: CASSEYLVRSEQFF

clone_size: .
j_call: TRBJ1-1
v_call: TRBV19
d_call: TRBD1
cdr3_nt: TGTGCCAGCGGACAGGGAGGGACTGAAGCTTTCTTT
cdr3_aa: CASGQGGTEAFF

clone_size: .
j_call: TRBJ2-3
v_call: TRBV2
d_call: .
cdr3_nt: TGTGCCAGCAGTGAATTCCCTGGAACAGATACGCAGTATTTT
cdr3_aa: CASSEFPGTDTQYF

clone_size: once
j_call: TRBJ2-5
v_call: TRBV7-9
d_call: TRBD1
cdr3_nt: TGTGCCAGCAGCTCCCGACAGGGGCACCAAGAGACCCAGTACTTC
cdr3_aa: CASSSRQGHQETQYF

clone_size: .
j_call: TRBJ1-5
v_call: TRBV27
d_call: .
cdr3_nt: TGTGCCAGCAGTTTATTCGGAGCGGCGCGGGATCAGCCCCAGCATTTT
cdr3_aa: CASSLFGAARDQPQHF

clone_size: .
j_call: TRBJ1-1
v_call: TRBV7-9
d_call: .
cdr3_nt: TGTGCCAGCGGGGCGAGCACTGAAGCTTTCTTT
cdr3_aa: CASGASTEAFF

clone_size: .
j_call: TRBJ2-1
v_call: TRBV2
d_call: TRBD2
cdr3_nt: TGTGCCAGCGGGGCTAGCGGGGGGGCTCCCGAGCAGTTCTTC
cdr3_aa: CASGASGGAPEQFF

clone_size: .
j_call: TRBJ1-1
v_call: TRBV28
d_call: TRBD1
cdr3_nt: TGTGCCAGCAGTTTAGGCAGGGGGTACACTGAAGCTTTCTTT
cdr3_aa: CASSLGRGYTEAFF

clone_size: .
j_call: TRBJ1-1
v_call: TRBV30
d_call: TRBD1
cdr3_nt: TGTGCCTGGCGACAGGGTGCTGCTGAAGCTTTCTTT
cdr3_aa: CAWRQGAAEAFF

clone_size: .
j_call: TRBJ2-3
v_call: TRBV6-6
d_call: .
cdr3_nt: TGTGCCAGCGGGGCGGGCCTCATCACAGATACGCAGTATTTT
cdr3_aa: CASGAGLITDTQYF

clone_size: .
j_call: TRBJ2-2
v_call: TRBV29-1
d_call: TRBD1
cdr3_nt: TGCAGCGCCGACAGGGGGTCCCCCGGGGAGCTGTTTTTT
cdr3_aa: CSADRGSPGELFF

clone_size: .
j_call: TRBJ2-2
v_call: TRBV7-9
d_call: TRBD1
cdr3_nt: TGTGCCAGCATGGACAGGGAGGCCACCGGGGAGCTGTTTTTT
cdr3_aa: CASMDREATGELFF

clone_size: few
j_call: TRBJ1-1
v_call: TRBV30
d_call: .
cdr3_nt: TGTGCCTGGAGTGTAGGCTACACTGAAGCTTTCTTT
cdr3_aa: CAWSVGYTEAFF

clone_size: .
j_call: TRBJ2-1
v_call: TRBV29-1
d_call: TRBD1
cdr3_nt: TGCAGAGTGGGGGACAGTATAAGCAATGAGCAGTTCTTC
cdr3_aa: CRVGDSISNEQFF

clone_size: .
j_call: TRBJ2-1
v_call: TRBV4-1
d_call: .
cdr3_nt: TGCGCCAGCAGCCCCGGGGGCGGACTTAACGGCGATGAGCAGTTCTTC
cdr3_aa: CASSPGGGLNGDEQFF

clone_size: .
j_call: TRBJ2-2
v_call: TRBV4-1
d_call: .
cdr3_nt: TGCGCCAGCAGCCATCCGACCCCCGGGGAGCTGTTTTTT
cdr3_aa: CASSHPTPGELFF

clone_size: .
j_call: TRBJ2-2
v_call: TRBV7-6
d_call: .
cdr3_nt: TGTGCCAGCAGCTTAGCGTGGGGGGAGCTGTTTTTT
cdr3_aa: CASSLAWGELFF

clone_size: .
j_call: TRBJ2-7
v_call: TRBV30
d_call: .
cdr3_nt: TGTGCCTGGAGCGCACTCTACGGGAGCTCCTACGAGCAGTACTTC
cdr3_aa: CAWSALYGSSYEQYF

clone_size: .
j_call: TRBJ1-1
v_call: TRBV29-1
d_call: .
cdr3_nt: TGCAGCGTTGGATTGGTGGGACCCACTGAAGCTTTCTTT
cdr3_aa: CSVGLVGPTEAFF

clone_size: .
j_call: TRBJ2-2
v_call: TRBV18
d_call: TRBD1
cdr3_nt: TGTGCCAGCTCAGAACGGACAGGGAGTCGCGAGGAGCTGTTTTTT
cdr3_aa: CASSERTGSREELFF

clone_size: .
j_call: TRBJ1-4
v_call: TRBV9
d_call: .
cdr3_nt: TGTGCCAGCAGCGTAGAGGGGGCAACTAATGAAAAACTGTTTTTT
cdr3_aa: CASSVEGATNEKLFF

clone_size: .
j_call: TRBJ2-1
v_call: TRBV5-1
d_call: TRBD2
cdr3_nt: TGCGCCAGCAGCTCCGGGACTAGCGGGGACTACAATGAGCAGTTCTTC
cdr3_aa: CASSSGTSGDYNEQFF

clone_size: .
j_call: TRBJ1-5
v_call: TRBV29-1
d_call: TRBD1
cdr3_nt: TGCAGCGCTATTGGACAGGGCTACAATCAGCCCCAGCATTTT
cdr3_aa: CSAIGQGYNQPQHF

clone_size: .
j_call: TRBJ2-3
v_call: TRBV6-5
d_call: TRBD2
cdr3_nt: TGTGCCAGCAGTTACGCGGGAGTTGGCGATACGCAGTATTTT
cdr3_aa: CASSYAGVGDTQYF

clone_size: .
j_call: TRBJ2-3
v_call: TRBV19
d_call: .
cdr3_nt: TGTGCCAGTAGTATCCCGACGGCAGGGCGGGGTACAGATACGCAGTATTTT
cdr3_aa: CASSIPTAGRGTDTQYF